The 20 T cell receptor beta chains below were found in one sample sequenced in a study of shared clonotypes between healthy human individuals. TCRdb's table, derived via immunoSEQ multiplex PCR, lists solely in-frame clones and lacks some. The sample records just over 2,000,000 clones, around 96% being singletons. Terminally differentiated effector memory CD45RA+ cells were excluded from the naive CD8 cells, which were CD45RO-negative and positively selected for CCR7. The source material was naive CD8+ T cells sorted from blood. Receptors originate from a young man in good health.

V usage is TRBV28 and J usage is TRBJ2-7; 9 bases agree with TRBD1. This CDR3 is 16 amino acids long. The V and J ends lost 6 bases and 1 base, in that order; junction bases with no gene match: 10. CDR1 and CDR2 (germline): MDHEN, SYDVKM. The CDR3 protein is CASSLGQGVVSYEQYF. The CDR3 DNA sequence: TGTGCCAGCAGCCTGGGACAGGGCGTCGTATCCTACGAGCAGTACTTC. Full variable domain (missing parts from reference TRBV28 and TRBJ2-7): DVKVTQSSRYLVKRTGEKVFLECVQDMDHENMFWYRQDPGLGLRLIYFSYDVKMKEKGDIPEGYSVSREKKERFSLILESASTNQTSMYLCASSLGQGVVSYEQYFGPGTRLTVT.

This chain connects TRBV2 to TRBJ2-1; 7 bases map to TRBD1. Germline CDR1 is SNHLY and CDR2 is FYNNEI. V lost 2 bases and J lost 0; bases outside the gene matches: 4. The CDR3 runs to 16 residues. DNA for the CDR3: TGTGCCAGCAGTGAAAGGTGGGACAGCTCCTACAATGAGCAGTTCTTC. Translation: CASSERWDSSYNEQFF.

The chain couples TRBV2 to TRBJ2-7; D ambiguous. Germline-derived CDR1 and CDR2 are SNHLY and FYNNEI. Trimming stripped 7 bases from V and 2 bases from J, with 12 bases between. This CDR3 has 13 residues. The CDR3, as DNA: TGTGCCAGCAAACCGGGTGTCCCCTACGAGCAGTACTTC. It specifies CASKPGVPYEQYF. Drawing the rest from reference TRBV2 and TRBJ2-7, the complete variable domain is EPEVTQTPSHQVTQMGQEVILRCVPISNHLYFYWYRQILGQKVEFLVSFYNNEISEKSEIFDDQFSVERPDGSNFTLKIRSTKLEDSAMYFCASKPGVPYEQYFGPGTRLTVT.

The J gene is TRBJ2-2, the V gene TRBV11-2, with D maybe TRBD2 (6 bases). Germline CDR1 SGHAT, CDR2 FQNNGV. Trimming removed 5 bases at V and 1 base at J, with 11 bases between. CDR3 length: 15 residues. DNA of the CDR3: TGTGCCAGCAGCAATCTCGGGGGGAACACCGGGGAGCTGTTTTTT. This codes for CASSNLGGNTGELFF.

V is TRBV27 and J is TRBJ1-2, with unresolved D. This CDR3 has 16 residues. V lost 5 bases to trimming and J lost 6 bases, with 22 bases between them. Germline V gene data show CDR1 as MNHEY and CDR2 as SMNVEV (reference sequence). The CDR3 region is CASSTPAAPRKNGYTF. In DNA, the CDR3 is TGTGCCAGCAGTACCCCCGCCGCCCCGAGAAAGAATGGCTACACCTTC.

Concerning this clone itself: The identical CDR3 is also encoded by other nucleotide sequences in the sample. The chain couples TRBV19 to TRBJ2-7; 8 positions agree with TRBD1. Germline values: CDR1 LNHDA, CDR2 SQIVND (reference sequence). The V gene end was trimmed by 3 bases and the J gene end by 4 bases; junction bases not matched to a gene: 2. There are 13 residues in the CDR3. CDR3 DNA sequence: TGTGCCAGTAGTATGCAGGGGGCATACGAGCAGTACTTC. This codes for CASSMQGAYEQYF.

J is TRBJ2-7 and V is TRBV28; TRBD2 agrees at 7 bases. Germline assignment: CDR1 MDHEN and CDR2 SYDVKM. The CDR3 has 17 residues. V lost 5 bases and J lost 0; bases outside the gene matches: 13. Written as DNA, the CDR3 is TGTGCCAGCAGTACCCCTGGGGAGGGACCAAGCTCCTACGAGCAGTACTTC. Residues: CASSTPGEGPSSYEQYF.

This chain joins TRBV14 and TRBJ1-1; perhaps TRBD1 as D (5 bases). V lost 4 bases and J 0 bases, leaving 6 bases between the germline ends. Per the germline V gene, CDR1 is SGHDN and CDR2 is FVKESK. The CDR3 covers 13 residues. This CDR3 reads CASSPGLNTEAFF. The CDR3, as DNA: TGTGCCAGCAGCCCGGGGCTGAACACTGAAGCTTTCTTT.

The chain employs TRBV15 and TRBJ1-2; no reliable D call. This CDR3 is 15 amino acids long. V was shortened by 0 bases and J by 2 bases, with 10 bases between the two germline ends. CDR1 is LNHNV, CDR2 YYDKDF, per germline (reference sequence). The CDR3 loop reads CATSRDSAANYGYTF. The CDR3 nucleotides are TGTGCCACCAGCAGAGATAGCGCAGCCAACTATGGCTACACCTTC.

The genes are TRBV25-1 and TRBJ2-1; D may correspond to TRBD1 or TRBD2 (5 bases each). The CDR3 is made up of 17 amino acids. Per the germline V gene, CDR1 is MGHDK and CDR2 is SYGVNS. V was clipped by 5 bases and J by 3 bases, with 20 bases between them. The CDR3 nucleotides read TGTGCCAGCAGTACGCATATCGGGACGACCTACTACAATGAGCAGTTCTTC. This sequence encodes CASSTHIGTTYYNEQFF.

V and J are TRBV4-1 and TRBJ2-5, with D hard to call. V gave up 8 bases and J gave up 1 base, with 11 bases separating them. Germline CDR1 and CDR2: MGHRA and YSYEKL. This CDR3 spans 13 amino acids. The CDR3 sequence is CASQVCLQETQYF. CDR3 bases: TGCGCCAGCCAGGTCTGCCTCCAAGAGACCCAGTACTTC.

Concerning this clone itself: Other DNA sequences in the sample encode the same CDR3. This sequence joins TRBV7-8 and TRBJ2-7, with D unclear. Germline assignment: CDR1 SGHVS and CDR2 FQNEAQ. The germline V and J ends were trimmed by 5 bases and 1 base, with 9 bases remaining between them. This CDR3 has 13 residues. CDR3 sequence (DNA): TGTGCCAGCAGCCCAGGTTTGTCCTACGAGCAGTACTTC. This sequence encodes CASSPGLSYEQYF.

The V and J genes are TRBV30 and TRBJ2-3; D possibly corresponds to TRBD1 (5 bases). Germline V CDR1 and CDR2: GTSNPN, SVGIG (reference sequence). V was cut by 2 bases and J by 0 bases, with 9 bases left in between. This CDR3 contains 14 residues. DNA for the CDR3: TGTGCCTGGAGTCAGGGCTCTAGCACAGATACGCAGTATTTT. Encoded protein: CAWSQGSSTDTQYF.

The chain has TRBV4-1 and TRBJ1-2, with D hard to call. The CDR3 runs to 16 residues. With 1 base removed from V and 8 bases from J, the gap between germline ends came to 20 bases. The germline gives CDR1 MGHRA, CDR2 YSYEKL. The CDR3 spells CASSQGRQPQREGYTF. CDR3 nucleotides: TGCGCCAGCAGCCAAGGGAGGCAGCCCCAGCGAGAGGGCTACACCTTC.

This chain connects TRBV7-9 to TRBJ2-3, with D hard to call. Germline V gives CDR1 SEHNR, CDR2 FQNEAQ (reference sequence). This CDR3 contains 14 residues. V dropped 1 base and J dropped 6 bases, with 11 bases sitting between them. CDR3 DNA sequence: TGTGCCAGCAGCTTAGAGACGCGTGCCGATACGCAGTATTTT. Protein sequence: CASSLETRADTQYF.

This clone was recorded once. The chain links TRBV6-6 to TRBJ2-1; TRBD1 or TRBD2 may be the D gene (5 bases each). V dropped 0 bases and J dropped 10 bases, with 13 bases sitting between them. The CDR3 is 14 residues long. The germline gives CDR1 MNHNY, CDR2 SVGAGI (reference sequence). CDR3 loop: CASSYSRGLGEQFF. The CDR3, as DNA: TGTGCCAGCAGTTACTCGAGGGGTCTTGGGGAGCAGTTCTTC.

V and J are TRBV7-6 and TRBJ2-3; D might be TRBD1 or TRBD2, each matching 5 bases. Germline CDR1 and CDR2: SGHVS and FNYEAQ. CDR3 size: 16 residues. V gave up 5 bases and J gave up 2 bases, with 17 bases separating them. Written as DNA, the CDR3 is TGTGCCAGCAGCCCAAACCCCGGGACCCACACAGATACGCAGTATTTT. Its translation: CASSPNPGTHTDTQYF.

The chain joins TRBV6-1 to TRBJ2-7; D remains unclear. Trimming removed 1 base from V and 7 bases from J, with 8 bases in between. Germline V gene lookup returns CDR1 MNHNS and CDR2 SASEGT. This CDR3 spans 12 amino acids. As DNA, the CDR3 is TGTGCCAGCAGTGAAGGTGTTGGAGAGCAGTACTTC. Its protein is CASSEGVGEQYF.

This chain uses TRBV2 with TRBJ1-1; D unclear. The CDR3 has 15 residues. Germline V gene data show CDR1 as SNHLY and CDR2 as FYNNEI. V dropped 8 bases and J dropped 2 bases, with 18 bases sitting between them. The CDR3 protein is CASARGRLLNTEAFF. The CDR3, as DNA: TGTGCCAGCGCGAGAGGGAGGCTGCTTAACACTGAAGCTTTCTTT. The variable domain in full, with the rest retrieved from reference TRBV2 and TRBJ1-1, is EPEVTQTPSHQVTQMGQEVILRCVPISNHLYFYWYRQILGQKVEFLVSFYNNEISEKSEIFDDQFSVERPDGSNFTLKIRSTKLEDSAMYFCASARGRLLNTEAFFGQGTRLTVV.

The rearrangement uses TRBV19 and TRBJ2-2; maybe TRBD1 (7 bases). V was clipped by 1 base and J by 6 bases, with 21 bases between them. Germline CDR1 and CDR2: LNHDA and SQIVND (reference sequence). The CDR3 has 18 residues. CDR3: CASSIVHGGGAGAGELFF. The DNA for the CDR3 is TGTGCCAGTAGTATAGTTCACGGAGGGGGCGCGGGCGCCGGGGAGCTGTTTTTT. The full variable domain, with the rest looked up from reference TRBV19 and TRBJ2-2, is DGGITQSPKYLFRKEGQNVTLSCEQNLNHDAMYWYRQDPGQGLRLIYYSQIVNDFQKGDIAEGYSVSREKKESFPLTVTSAQKNPTAFYLCASSIVHGGGAGAGELFFGEGSRLTVL.